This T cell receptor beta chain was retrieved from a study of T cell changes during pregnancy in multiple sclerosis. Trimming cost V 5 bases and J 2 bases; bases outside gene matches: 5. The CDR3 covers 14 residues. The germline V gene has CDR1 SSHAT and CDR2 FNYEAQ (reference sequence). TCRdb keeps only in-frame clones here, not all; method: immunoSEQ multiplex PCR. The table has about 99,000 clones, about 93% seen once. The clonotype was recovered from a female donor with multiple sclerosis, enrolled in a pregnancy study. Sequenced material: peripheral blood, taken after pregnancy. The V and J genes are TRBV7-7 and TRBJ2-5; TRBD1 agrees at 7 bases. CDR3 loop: CASSDIQGQETQYF. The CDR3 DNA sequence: TGTGCCAGCAGCGATATACAGGGGCAAGAGACCCAGTACTTC.